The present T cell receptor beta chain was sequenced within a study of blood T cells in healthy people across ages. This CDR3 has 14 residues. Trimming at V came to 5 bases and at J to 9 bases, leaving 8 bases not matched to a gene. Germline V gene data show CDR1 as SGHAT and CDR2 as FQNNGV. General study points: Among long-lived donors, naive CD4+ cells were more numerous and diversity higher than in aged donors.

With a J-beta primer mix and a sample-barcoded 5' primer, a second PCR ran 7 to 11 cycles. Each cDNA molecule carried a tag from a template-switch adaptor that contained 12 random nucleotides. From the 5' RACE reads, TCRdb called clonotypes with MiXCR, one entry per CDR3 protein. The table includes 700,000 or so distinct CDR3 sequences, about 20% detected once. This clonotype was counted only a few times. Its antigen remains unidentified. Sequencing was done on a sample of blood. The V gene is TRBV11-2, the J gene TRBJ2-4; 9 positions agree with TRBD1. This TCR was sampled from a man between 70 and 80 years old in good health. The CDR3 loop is CASSATGGRGIQYF. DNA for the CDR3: TGTGCCAGCAGCGCCACAGGGGGCCGTGGCATTCAGTACTTC.